This T cell receptor (beta chain) was retrieved from a study of shared clonotypes between healthy human individuals. Clones were read by immunoSEQ multiplex PCR, and TCRdb kept only the in-frame ones, dropping some. The profile shows some 1 million clones, about 75% of them singletons. Input material: memory CD4+ T cells sorted from blood. Subset here: CD45RA-negative fraction. The sequence came from a man aged 18 to 30 in good health.

The chain's CDR3 is CASSPGQGAVGDEQYF. The CDR3 DNA sequence: TGTGCCAGCAGTCCTGGACAGGGGGCCGTGGGGGACGAGCAGTACTTC. The V call is TRBV28, the J call TRBJ2-7; 11 bases match TRBD1. Looked up from germline, CDR1 is MDHEN and CDR2 is SYDVKM. The V segment lost 5 bases and the J segment 5 bases; nucleotides outside the gene matches: 11. This CDR3 is 16 amino acids long. The full variable domain, completed using reference TRBV28 and TRBJ2-7, is DVKVTQSSRYLVKRTGEKVFLECVQDMDHENMFWYRQDPGLGLRLIYFSYDVKMKEKGDIPEGYSVSREKKERFSLILESASTNQTSMYLCASSPGQGAVGDEQYFGPGTRLTVT.